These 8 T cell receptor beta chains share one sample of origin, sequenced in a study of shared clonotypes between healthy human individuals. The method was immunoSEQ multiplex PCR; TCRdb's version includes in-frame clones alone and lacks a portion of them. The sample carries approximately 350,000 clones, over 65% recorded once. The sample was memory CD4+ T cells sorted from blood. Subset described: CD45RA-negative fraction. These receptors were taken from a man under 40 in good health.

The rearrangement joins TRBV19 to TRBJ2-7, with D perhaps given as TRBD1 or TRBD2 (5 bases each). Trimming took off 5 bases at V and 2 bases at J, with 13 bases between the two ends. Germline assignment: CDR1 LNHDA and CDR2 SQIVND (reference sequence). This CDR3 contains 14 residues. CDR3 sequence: CASSFRDGTYEQYF. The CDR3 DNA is TGTGCCAGTAGTTTCCGGGACGGCACCTACGAGCAGTACTTC.

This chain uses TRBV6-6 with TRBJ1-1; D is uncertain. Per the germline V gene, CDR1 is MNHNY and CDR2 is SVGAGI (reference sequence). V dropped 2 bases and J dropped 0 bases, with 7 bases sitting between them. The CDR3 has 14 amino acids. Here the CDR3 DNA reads TGTGCCAGCAGTTACGGGTCCATGAACACTGAAGCTTTCTTT. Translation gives CASSYGSMNTEAFF.

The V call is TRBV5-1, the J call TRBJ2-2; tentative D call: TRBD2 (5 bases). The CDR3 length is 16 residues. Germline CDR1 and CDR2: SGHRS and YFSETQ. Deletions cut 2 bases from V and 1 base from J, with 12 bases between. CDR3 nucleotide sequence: TGCGCCAGCAGCTTAAAAAATGCGGGGAACACCGGGGAGCTGTTTTTT. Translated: CASSLKNAGNTGELFF.

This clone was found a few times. Written as DNA, the CDR3 is TGTGCCAGCAGTCACAGGGTCGGGAACACCGGGGAGCTGTTTTTT. Translated: CASSHRVGNTGELFF. The chain recombines TRBV7-6 with TRBJ2-2; maybe TRBD1 (6 bases). The CDR3 has 15 amino acids. Germline V gene data show CDR1 as SGHVS and CDR2 as FNYEAQ. V was shortened by 6 bases and J by 1 base, with 12 bases between the two germline ends.

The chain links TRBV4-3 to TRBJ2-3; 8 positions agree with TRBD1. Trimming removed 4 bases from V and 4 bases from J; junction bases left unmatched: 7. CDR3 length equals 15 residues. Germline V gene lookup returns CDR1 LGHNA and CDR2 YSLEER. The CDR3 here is CASSPGGGKADTQYF. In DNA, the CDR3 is TGCGCCAGCAGCCCAGGGGGCGGGAAGGCAGATACGCAGTATTTT.

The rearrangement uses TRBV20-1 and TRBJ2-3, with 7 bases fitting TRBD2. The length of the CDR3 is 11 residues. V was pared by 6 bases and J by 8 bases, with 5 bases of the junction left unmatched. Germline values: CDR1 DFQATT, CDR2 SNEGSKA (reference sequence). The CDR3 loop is CSARGGPTQYF. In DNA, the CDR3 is TGCAGTGCGAGGGGAGGGCCTACGCAGTATTTT.

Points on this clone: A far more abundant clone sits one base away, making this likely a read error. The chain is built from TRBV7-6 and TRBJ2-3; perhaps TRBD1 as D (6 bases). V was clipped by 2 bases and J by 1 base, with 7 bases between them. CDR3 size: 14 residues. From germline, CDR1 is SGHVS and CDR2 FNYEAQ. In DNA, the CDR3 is TGTGCCAGCAGCTTAAGGACAGGCACAGATACGCAGTATTTT. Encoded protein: CASSLRTGTDTQYF.

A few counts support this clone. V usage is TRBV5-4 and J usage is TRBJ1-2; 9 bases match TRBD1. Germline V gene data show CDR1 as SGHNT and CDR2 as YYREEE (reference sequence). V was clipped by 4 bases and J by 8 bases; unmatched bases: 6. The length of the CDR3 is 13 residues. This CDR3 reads CASSANRGQGYTF. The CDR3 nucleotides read TGTGCCAGCAGCGCCAACAGGGGGCAGGGCTACACCTTC.